Listed below are T cell receptor beta chains from one sample, sequenced in a study of cytomegalovirus exposure and HLA in healthy donors. The protocol was immunoSEQ multiplex PCR, while the TCRdb copy is restricted to in-frame clones and leaves out a portion. The sample carries about 86,000 clones, roughly 77% recorded once. The sequenced sample consisted of PBMCs. These TCRs come from a woman in her 40s in good health and CMV-seropositive. CDR3s include the opening cysteine and the closing phenylalanine or tryptophan. D genes are given only for firm matches. Only part of the rows carry a size: once, few, many, or a class if the clone is expanded.

clone_size j_call d_call v_call cdr3_aa cdr3_nt
. TRBJ1-4 . TRBV5-8 CASSPPEDSWEKLFF TGTGCCAGCAGCCCGCCGGAGGACAGTTGGGAAAAACTGTTTTTT
. TRBJ2-3 TRBD2 TRBV30 CAWSVYGRDTQYF TGTGCCTGGAGTGTATACGGGAGGGATACGCAGTATTTT
once TRBJ1-2 . TRBV5-6 CASSPPGTHYGYTF TGTGCCAGCAGCCCCCCCGGGACACACTATGGCTACACCTTC
. TRBJ2-1 TRBD1 TRBV5-1 CASSPRTGGGNEQFF TGCGCCAGCAGCCCACGGACAGGGGGAGGGAATGAGCAGTTCTTC
. TRBJ1-2 . TRBV19 CASREEGNYGYTF TGTGCCAGTAGAGAGGAGGGTAACTATGGCTACACCTTC
. TRBJ1-2 TRBD1 TRBV5-4 CASSGTGGSNYGYTF TGTGCCAGCAGCGGGACAGGGGGATCTAACTATGGCTACACCTTC
few TRBJ1-1 . TRBV6-1 CASSEEGGGTEAFF TGTGCCAGCAGTGAAGAAGGGGGGGGCACTGAAGCTTTCTTT
. TRBJ2-7 TRBD1 TRBV7-3 CASSLNRGPYEQYF TGTGCCAGCAGCTTAAACAGGGGGCCCTACGAGCAGTACTTC
. TRBJ2-4 . TRBV5-1 CASSLNSPELAKNIQYF TGCGCCAGCAGCTTAAATAGTCCTGAACTAGCCAAAAACATTCAGTACTTC
. TRBJ2-5 . TRBV10-3 CAISESGYEGTQYF TGTGCCATCAGTGAGTCAGGGTATGAGGGGACCCAGTACTTC
. TRBJ1-1 . TRBV7-3 CASSYLRGEDTEAFF TGTGCCAGCAGCTACCTCAGGGGTGAGGACACTGAAGCTTTCTTT
. TRBJ2-5 . TRBV14 CASSRWAETQYF TGTGCCAGCAGTCGGTGGGCAGAGACCCAGTACTTC
. TRBJ2-1 . TRBV7-2 CASAQANHNEQFF TGTGCCAGCGCACAGGCGAACCACAATGAGCAGTTCTTC
few TRBJ2-3 . TRBV4-1 CASSQDSIDTQYF TGCGCCAGCAGCCAAGATAGCATAGATACGCAGTATTTT
. TRBJ1-1 . TRBV4-3 CASSQEIGANTEAFF TGCGCCAGCAGCCAAGAAATCGGAGCTAACACTGAAGCTTTCTTT
. TRBJ2-3 TRBD2 TRBV4-2 CASSQVLAGPSTDTQYF TGTGCCAGCAGCCAAGTACTAGCGGGGCCGAGCACAGATACGCAGTATTTT
. TRBJ1-5 TRBD1 TRBV28 CASLRDRGRRYSNQPQHF TGTGCCAGCCTCCGGGACAGGGGGCGCCGATATAGCAATCAGCCCCAGCATTTT
. TRBJ1-5 TRBD1 TRBV19 CASSSGQGLGQPQHF TGTGCCAGTAGTAGTGGACAGGGCTTGGGTCAGCCCCAGCATTTT
. TRBJ1-6 TRBD1 TRBV5-1 CASSLEGTDNSPLHF TGCGCCAGCAGCTTGGAAGGGACAGATAATTCACCCCTCCACTTT
. TRBJ1-1 TRBD1 TRBV6-6 CASSRYSGTGYTEAFF TGTGCCAGCAGTCGATATTCCGGGACAGGGTACACTGAAGCTTTCTTT
. TRBJ1-2 . TRBV5-6 CASSLGTVYGYTF TGTGCCAGCAGCTTGGGCACTGTCTATGGCTACACCTTC
. TRBJ2-7 TRBD2 TRBV5-1 CASRTSGSHEQYF TGCGCCAGCAGAACTAGCGGGAGCCACGAGCAGTACTTC
. TRBJ2-5 TRBD1 TRBV30 CAWSRDRGGETQYF TGTGCCTGGAGCAGGGACAGGGGAGGAGAGACCCAGTACTTC
. TRBJ2-2 TRBD2 TRBV9 CASATSGGIGELFF TGTGCCAGCGCCACTAGCGGGGGTATTGGGGAGCTGTTTTTT
. TRBJ1-5 TRBD1 TRBV2 CASSRTGGSNQPQHF TGTGCCAGCAGTCGTACAGGGGGGAGCAATCAGCCCCAGCATTTT
few TRBJ1-2 . TRBV2 CASSDQGLSRYGYTF TGTGCCAGCAGTGATCAGGGGCTATCACGCTATGGCTACACCTTC
. TRBJ1-1 . TRBV6-1 CASSSQANTEAFF TGTGCCAGCAGTAGCCAGGCCAACACTGAAGCTTTCTTT
. TRBJ1-1 TRBD1 TRBV6-5 CASRSPRDSGRTFF TGTGCCAGCAGATCGCCCCGGGACAGCGGGAGGACTTTCTTT
. TRBJ2-2 TRBD2 TRBV6-5 CASSSGGAGTGELFF TGTGCCAGCAGTTCCGGGGGGGCTGGCACCGGGGAGCTGTTTTTT
few TRBJ2-3 . TRBV10-3 CAISESEADTQYF TGTGCCATCAGTGAGTCGGAGGCTGATACGCAGTATTTT
. TRBJ2-2 . TRBV7-2 CASSLVVGVLDFF TGTGCCAGCAGCTTAGTTGTAGGGGTTTTAGATTTTTTT
. TRBJ2-6 . TRBV28 CASSLRGSGANVLTF TGTGCCAGCAGCCTCAGGGGTTCTGGGGCCAACGTCCTGACTTTC
. TRBJ2-5 TRBD1 TRBV15 CATSRARQGQETQYF TGTGCCACCAGCAGAGCCCGACAGGGGCAAGAGACCCAGTACTTC
. TRBJ2-3 TRBD2 TRBV7-9 CASSPLAGGPLDTDTQYF TGTGCCAGCAGCCCCCTGGCGGGAGGGCCGTTAGACACAGATACGCAGTATTTT
. TRBJ2-3 . TRBV28 CASTPRWGLTTDTQYF TGTGCCAGCACCCCCCGTTGGGGACTCACCACAGATACGCAGTATTTT
. TRBJ2-5 TRBD1 TRBV14 CASSLNRGQGETQYF TGTGCCAGCAGCCTAAACAGGGGGCAAGGGGAGACCCAGTACTTC
. TRBJ2-7 . TRBV10-3 CAISEREYEQYF TGTGCCATCAGTGAGCGAGAATACGAGCAGTACTTC
few TRBJ1-5 . TRBV10-1 CASSMSPLDSPNQPQHF TGCGCCAGCAGTATGTCCCCTTTGGACAGTCCGAATCAGCCCCAGCATTTT
. TRBJ2-2 TRBD2 TRBV7-2 CASSLTGGGASTGELFF TGTGCCAGCAGCTTAACGGGCGGGGGGGCCAGTACCGGGGAGCTGTTTTTT
few TRBJ1-1 TRBD1 TRBV29-1 CSVDIRDRGGSTFF TGCAGCGTGGATATCCGGGACAGGGGAGGTTCAACTTTCTTT
. TRBJ2-1 TRBD2 TRBV7-2 CASSLWGGENNEQFF TGTGCCAGCAGCTTATGGGGGGGAGAGAACAATGAGCAGTTCTTC